This T cell receptor beta chain was retrieved from a study of technical replicates of blood from a handful of donors. This clone was seen only once. The assay was immunoSEQ multiplex PCR, and TCRdb's table has in-frame clones only and misses some. The table records roughly 70,000 clones, around 93% of them present only once. Trimming left V 10 bases short and J 1 base short, with 17 bases between. The CDR3 covers 14 residues. The V gene's germline CDR1 is MNHEY and CDR2 SMNVEV (reference sequence). The chain combines TRBV27 with TRBJ2-7, with TRBD2 as a possible D gene (5 bases). The sample was T cells isolated from PBMCs. This TCR came from a human donor in good health. CDR3 sequence (DNA): TGTGCCACCCGGGGAGCTTCCCGATCCTACGAGCAGTACTTC. It is translated as CATRGASRSYEQYF.